What follows are 23 T cell receptor beta chains derived from one specimen sequenced in a study of blood T cell repertoires in COVID-19. Only in-frame clones appear in the TCRdb table, and some are missing; sequencing was by immunoSEQ multiplex PCR. The sample includes approximately 240,000 clones, under 90% seen only once; the top ten take about a sixth. Sequenced input: peripheral blood. The receptors here all came from an elderly woman with active or convalescent COVID-19.

J is TRBJ2-3 and V is TRBV5-8, with 7 bases fitting TRBD2. The CDR3 has 15 amino acids. Germline CDR1 SGHTS, CDR2 YDEGEE. V was clipped by 4 bases and J by 6 bases; unmatched bases: 11. CDR3 sequence reads: CASSPGASGADTQYF. DNA of the CDR3: TGTGCCAGCAGCCCCGGGGCTAGCGGCGCCGATACGCAGTATTTT. The variable domain in full, with the rest retrieved from reference TRBV5-8 and TRBJ2-3, is EAGVTQSPTHLIKTRGQQATLRCSPISGHTSVYWYQQALGLGLQFLLWYDEGEERNRGNFPPRFSGRQFPNYSSELNVNALELEDSALYLCASSPGASGADTQYFGPGTRLTVL.

V gene TRBV12-5 combines with J gene TRBJ2-1; unclear D gene. There are 14 residues in the CDR3. Germline loops: CDR1 LGHNT, CDR2 FRNRAP. V was shortened by 3 bases and J by 2 bases, with 8 bases between the two germline ends. CDR3 DNA: TGTGCTAGTGGTTTACAGATCCCCTACAATGAGCAGTTCTTC. Amino acids: CASGLQIPYNEQFF.

The chain uses TRBV6-6 and TRBJ1-3, with TRBD1 as a possible D gene (5 bases). The CDR3 contains 13 residues. Deletions cut 8 bases from V and 10 bases from J, with 18 bases between. CDR1 is MNHNY, CDR2 SVGAGI, per germline (reference sequence). DNA of the CDR3: TGTGCCAGCCTTACCGAGGCCCGGGGGACCATATATTTT. The encoded protein is CASLTEARGTIYF.

This chain joins TRBV15 and TRBJ2-7; 8 nucleotides line up with TRBD2. The CDR3 totals 16 residues. Germline CDR1 LNHNV, CDR2 YYDKDF (reference sequence). Trimming at V came to 0 bases and at J to 4 bases, leaving 8 bases not matched to a gene. CDR3 nucleotides: TGTGCCACCAGCAGAGAGGGGGCGGGAGGAGAGTACGAGCAGTACTTC. The encoded protein is CATSREGAGGEYEQYF.

The chain is built from TRBV20-1 and TRBJ2-7; D is unresolved. Looked up from germline, CDR1 is DFQATT and CDR2 is SNEGSKA (reference sequence). Between the trimmed V and J ends, which lost 0 bases and 4 bases, there was a span of 4 bases. There are 11 residues in the CDR3. Written as DNA, the CDR3 is TGCAGTGCTAGAGATGAGTACGAGCAGTACTTC. As protein: CSARDEYEQYF.

This chain joins TRBV12-3 or TRBV12-4 and TRBJ1-1; possibly TRBD1 for D (5 bases). CDR3 length: 13 residues. V was clipped by 6 bases and J by 4 bases, with 12 bases between them. The DNA for the CDR3 is TGTGCCAGCAGGAGGGGAGGGGTCACTGAAGCTTTCTTT. As protein: CASRRGGVTEAFF.

Concerning this clone itself: Sequence at one end of the junction differs from germline and may be a read error. V is TRBV7-3 and J is TRBJ1-6, with TRBD1 as a possible D gene (6 bases). Germline-derived CDR1 and CDR2 are SGHTA and FQGTGA. This CDR3 is built from 13 residues. CDR3 region: CAGSLGTNSPLHF. Here the CDR3 DNA reads TGTGCCGGCAGCTTGGGGACAAATTCACCCCTCCACTTT.

CDR3 region: CASSNSQRLAGESSYEQYF. The DNA for the CDR3 is TGTGCCAGCAGCAACTCACAACGGCTAGCGGGAGAGAGCTCCTACGAGCAGTACTTC. This chain joins TRBV21-1 and TRBJ2-7; TRBD2 reflects the table's D call only, with no check against the DNA. TRBV21-1 is reported as a pseudogene. The CDR3 covers 19 residues.

V usage is TRBV5-4 and J usage is TRBJ2-4; D not resolved. This CDR3 contains 14 residues. From germline, CDR1 is SGHNT and CDR2 YYREEE (reference sequence). V was clipped by 6 bases and J by 0 bases, with 10 bases between them. CDR3: CASTYDLAKNIQYF. CDR3 nucleotide sequence: TGTGCCAGCACCTATGATCTAGCCAAAAACATTCAGTACTTC.

This clone was counted between two and nine times. The genes are TRBV7-6 and TRBJ2-1; D might be TRBD1 (5 bases). The CDR3 has 14 amino acids. CDR1 and CDR2 (germline): SGHVS, FNYEAQ. Trimming left V 1 base short and J 3 bases short, with 7 bases between. CDR3 DNA: TGTGCCAGCAGCTTAGAAAGGGGCTACAATGAGCAGTTCTTC. This encodes CASSLERGYNEQFF.

The CDR3 coding sequence is TGTGCCACCCGAGACAGGGCGGATTCACCCCTCCACTTT. Its protein is CATRDRADSPLHF. The rearrangement links TRBV19 to TRBJ1-6; 7 positions match TRBD1. This CDR3 region has 13 residues. Germline-derived CDR1 and CDR2 are LNHDA and SQIVND (reference sequence). V lost 10 bases to trimming and J lost 8 bases; unmatched junction nucleotides: 8.

V and J are TRBV18 and TRBJ1-1; 10 nucleotides align to TRBD1. V lost 2 bases to trimming and J lost 6 bases; unmatched junction nucleotides: 12. Germline V gene lookup returns CDR1 KGHSH and CDR2 LQKENI. The CDR3 length is 17 residues. As DNA, the CDR3 is TGTGCCAGCTCACCAGGAGACAGGGGGCGCCGGGCGGCTGAAGCTTTCTTT. Translated, it gives CASSPGDRGRRAAEAFF.

The J gene is TRBJ2-5, the V gene TRBV30; D gene ambiguous. CDR3 length equals 12 residues. Germline V CDR1 and CDR2: GTSNPN, SVGIG (reference sequence). The V end lost 2 bases, the J end lost 4 bases, and 8 bases lay between the germline ends. This CDR3 is CAWSPGLETQYF. The CDR3 coding sequence is TGTGCCTGGAGTCCCGGGTTAGAGACCCAGTACTTC.

V and J are TRBV24-1 and TRBJ2-2; D possibly corresponds to TRBD1 (6 bases). The V gene's germline CDR1 is KGHDR and CDR2 SFDVKD. CDR3 length: 17 residues. Trimming removed 3 bases from V and 2 bases from J, with 15 bases in between. CDR3 DNA: TGTGCCACCAGTGATCCTACCCGGACAGTAAACACCGGGGAGCTGTTTTTT. As protein: CATSDPTRTVNTGELFF.

The V and J genes are TRBV6-5 and TRBJ2-7, with 7 bases fitting TRBD1. The CDR3 consists of 14 residues. Germline loops: CDR1 MNHEY, CDR2 SVGAGI. J lost 1 base, V lost 6 bases, and 6 bases had no gene match. CDR3 loop: CASRRQGHSYEQYF. DNA for the CDR3: TGTGCCAGCAGAAGACAGGGCCATTCCTACGAGCAGTACTTC.

This clone was counted between two and nine times. V is TRBV4-1 and J is TRBJ1-1; D may be TRBD1 (5 bases). The V gene's germline CDR1 is MGHRA and CDR2 YSYEKL. V was clipped by 4 bases and J by 4 bases, with 25 bases between them. The length of the CDR3 is 18 residues. CDR3 loop: CASSRDLTGGRIRTEAFF. The CDR3 DNA sequence: TGCGCCAGCAGCCGAGATTTAACGGGGGGGAGAATTCGCACTGAAGCTTTCTTT.

This clone has only a few counts. The rearrangement joins TRBV5-4 to TRBJ2-3; a possible D gene is TRBD2 (5 bases). This CDR3 region has 13 residues. Germline CDR1 reads SGHNT; CDR2 reads YYREEE (reference sequence). With 3 bases removed from V and 4 bases from J, the gap between germline ends came to 9 bases. DNA for the CDR3: TGTGCCAGCAGCTACTATAGCGCAGATACGCAGTATTTT. Protein sequence: CASSYYSADTQYF.

This clone was counted a few times. This chain connects TRBV4-1 to TRBJ2-3; TRBD2 is a possible D gene (5 bases). This CDR3 is built from 17 residues. CDR1 MGHRA and CDR2 YSYEKL come from the germline V gene. The V end was cut by 0 bases, the J end by 3 bases, with 16 bases between. The CDR3: CASSQEGSRRRTDTQYF. In DNA form, the CDR3 reads TGCGCCAGCAGCCAAGAAGGGTCCCGGAGGCGGACAGATACGCAGTATTTT.

The chain is built from TRBV30 and TRBJ1-1, with TRBD1 matching 9 bases. The germline V gene has CDR1 GTSNPN and CDR2 SVGIG (reference sequence). The CDR3 spans 19 residues. The V gene end was trimmed by 0 bases and the J gene end by 4 bases; junction bases not matched to a gene: 18. The CDR3 sequence is CAWSVIRSFTGGVGTEAFF. The DNA of the CDR3 is TGTGCCTGGAGTGTAATCAGGTCCTTTACAGGGGGCGTCGGCACTGAAGCTTTCTTT.

The chain's CDR3 is CASRSPSGGDTQYF. CDR3 bases: TGTGCCAGCAGGTCTCCTAGCGGGGGGGATACGCAGTATTTT. The chain uses TRBV7-2 and TRBJ2-3; 11 bases line up with TRBD2. V was pared by 6 bases and J by 6 bases, with 5 bases of the junction left unmatched. Germline values: CDR1 SGHTA, CDR2 FQGNSA. The CDR3 spans 14 residues.

A single count supports this clone. This chain uses TRBV5-4 with TRBJ2-5; 9 bases are shared with TRBD1. V lost 4 bases and J lost 0; bases outside the gene matches: 10. The germline V gene has CDR1 SGHNT and CDR2 YYREEE (reference sequence). This CDR3 region has 17 residues. CDR3 coding DNA: TGTGCCAGCAGCGCCTCCGGGACAGGGCCCAACCAAGAGACCCAGTACTTC. This translates into CASSASGTGPNQETQYF.

The V call is TRBV6-2 or TRBV6-3, the J call TRBJ2-1; 11 nucleotides line up with TRBD2. V shed 6 bases, J shed 10 bases, and the junction held 14 bases outside the gene matches. Germline CDR1 reads MNHEY; CDR2 reads SVGEGT. The CDR3 has 16 residues. DNA for the CDR3: TGTGCCAGCAGCTATGGGGGACTAGCGGCCCAACAGGAGCAGTTCTTC. Translated, it gives CASSYGGLAAQQEQFF.

The chain carries TRBV28 and TRBJ1-3; 7 positions agree with TRBD1. The length of the CDR3 is 14 residues. Germline V gene sequence: CDR1 MDHEN, CDR2 SYDVKM. The junction had 7 bases not matched to a gene; V was cut back by 7 bases and J by 4 bases. The CDR3 loop reads CASMTGLSGNTIYF. For the CDR3, the DNA is TGTGCCAGCATGACAGGGTTGAGCGGAAACACCATATATTTT. The whole variable domain, filled in from reference TRBV28 and TRBJ1-3, reads DVKVTQSSRYLVKRTGEKVFLECVQDMDHENMFWYRQDPGLGLRLIYFSYDVKMKEKGDIPEGYSVSREKKERFSLILESASTNQTSMYLCASMTGLSGNTIYFGEGSWLTVV.